The clone carrying this TCR beta chain came up a few times. What it binds is unknown. V lost 6 bases and J lost 8, with 13 bases in between. The CDR3 has 12 residues. The data were taken from a study of T cell repertoires in cytomegalovirus infection. Study-level background: CMV epitopes used comprised recently identified HLA-C-restricted ones and well-studied HLA-B-restricted ones. Public TCR beta signatures indicated both CMV infection and matching HLA type. Regarding the study as a whole: Dominating the ex vivo response were TCR beta clonotypes that were CMV-specific and HLA-C-restricted.

TCRdb re-called the reads through MiXCR, storing one row per CDR3 protein. Of approximately 990,000 distinct CDR3 sequences detected, roughly 31% appear once; the ten largest clones hold about 14%. This sequence was found in a human donor in good health (CMV status not recorded). Some clones in this sample may be carry-over from other donors' samples. The material sequenced was cultured CD8+ T cells from PBMCs, taken from culture after CMV antigen stimulation. This chain joins TRBV12-3 or TRBV12-4 and TRBJ1-2, with a tentative D call TRBD1 (6 bases). The CDR3 coding sequence is TGTGCCAGCAGCACAGGGCTCTTCGGCTACACCTTC. Amino acid sequence: CASSTGLFGYTF.